This TCR beta chain comes out of a study of cytomegalovirus exposure and HLA in healthy donors. Study-wide findings and caveats: Sequencing likely caused a cluster of highly shared sequence variants. About 87% or about 30% of the time was how often most TCR beta V segments were productive, according to an earlier analysis.

Amplification used 60 Vbeta primers and 13 Jbeta primers. The assay was immunoSEQ multiplex PCR, and TCRdb's table has in-frame clones only and misses some. The table has more than 200,000 clones, approximately 83% seen once. As regards this clone: Its matching antigen is unknown.

J lost 0 bases, V lost 1 base, and 3 bases had no gene match. The germline gives CDR1 MGHRA, CDR2 YSYEKL. This CDR3 is built from 15 residues. The clonotype originates from a girl aged 10 to 17 in good health and CMV-seronegative. Sequencing was performed on PBMCs. The V and J genes are TRBV4-1 and TRBJ2-7; 7 nucleotides align to TRBD1. In DNA, the CDR3 is TGCGCCAGCAGCCAAGGAGGGGGCACCTCCTACGAGCAGTACTTC. Its protein product is CASSQGGGTSYEQYF.